This TCR beta chain was sequenced in a study of OX40 agonist ivuxolimab in advanced cancers. For the study at large: The dose-escalation cohort was around 83% male, with a mean age of approximately 62 years, ranging roughly 23 to 85.

Peripheral blood came from all dose cohorts at three timepoints. As to this clone: This specimen includes other DNA sequences encoding the same CDR3.

The table came from immunoSEQ multiplex PCR; TCRdb's copy has only in-frame clones and leaves some out. Seen here are 50,000 to 65,000 clones, about 89% observed once, and the top ten hold 15% to 20%. The V segment lost 4 bases and the J segment 1 base; nucleotides outside the gene matches: 0. This CDR3 spans 14 amino acids. CDR1 is SGHVS, CDR2 FNYEAQ, per germline. The chain couples TRBV7-6 to TRBJ2-2; 7 nucleotides align to TRBD2. The source was CD4+ or CD8+ T cells sorted from blood, collected in a trial of the OX40 agonist ivuxolimab. The source is an adult with an advanced solid tumor such as melanoma, head and neck, liver or kidney cancer. Here the CDR3 DNA reads TGTGCCAGCAGCTGGGGGGGGAACACCGGGGAGCTGTTTTTT. It yields the protein CASSWGGNTGELFF.